Listed here are 2 T cell receptor beta chains from one sample, sequenced in a study of control samples from healthy donors and cancer patients (dated by TCRdb to 2018 to 2021). Library preparation employed the immunoSEQ multiplex PCR assay. In its TCRdb copy, this immuneACCESS table keeps in-frame sequences only and misses some clones. Where compared with another copy, unresolved V genes explain less than half of these, and the others have no known cause. The sample table holds some 150,000 clones, of which under 95% were seen once. The ten largest account for around 13% of the sample. Specimen: blood. These receptors all stem from a middle-aged man in good health.

This clone was recorded only once. This chain joins TRBV18 and TRBJ1-5; no clear D. V was pared by 4 bases and J by 0 bases, with 4 bases between. The CDR3 contains 13 residues. Germline-derived CDR1 and CDR2 are KGHSH and LQKENI. CDR3 nucleotide sequence: TGTGCCAGCTCACGAGGTAGCAATCAGCCCCAGCATTTT. Amino acid sequence: CASSRGSNQPQHF.

V and J are TRBV5-1 and TRBJ2-5; D uncertain. Trimming took off 2 bases at V and 4 bases at J, with 15 bases between the two ends. Germline V gives CDR1 SGHRS, CDR2 YFSETQ. This CDR3 is 15 amino acids long. CDR3 residues: CASSLRLGIGETQYF. As DNA, the CDR3 is TGCGCCAGCAGCTTACGCCTAGGGATTGGAGAGACCCAGTACTTC.